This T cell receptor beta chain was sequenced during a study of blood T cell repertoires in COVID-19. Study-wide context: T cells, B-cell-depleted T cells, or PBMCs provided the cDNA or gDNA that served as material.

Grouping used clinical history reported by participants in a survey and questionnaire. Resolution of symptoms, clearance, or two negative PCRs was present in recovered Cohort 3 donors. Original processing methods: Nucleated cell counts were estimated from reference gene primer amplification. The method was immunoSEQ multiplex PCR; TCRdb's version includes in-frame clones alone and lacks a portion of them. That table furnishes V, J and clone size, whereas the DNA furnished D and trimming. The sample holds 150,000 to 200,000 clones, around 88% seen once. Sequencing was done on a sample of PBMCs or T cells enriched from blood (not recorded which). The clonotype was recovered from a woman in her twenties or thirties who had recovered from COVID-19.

The CDR3 loop is CAIGMGQTTTDTQYF. CDR3 DNA sequence: TGTGCCATTGGGATGGGACAGACAACCACAGATACGCAGTATTTT. The gene calls are TRBV2 and TRBJ2-3; 7 positions agree with TRBD1. Germline V gene sequence: CDR1 SNHLY, CDR2 FYNNEI. CDR3 size: 15 residues. V lost 10 bases, J lost 2 bases, and 12 bases stayed unmatched.